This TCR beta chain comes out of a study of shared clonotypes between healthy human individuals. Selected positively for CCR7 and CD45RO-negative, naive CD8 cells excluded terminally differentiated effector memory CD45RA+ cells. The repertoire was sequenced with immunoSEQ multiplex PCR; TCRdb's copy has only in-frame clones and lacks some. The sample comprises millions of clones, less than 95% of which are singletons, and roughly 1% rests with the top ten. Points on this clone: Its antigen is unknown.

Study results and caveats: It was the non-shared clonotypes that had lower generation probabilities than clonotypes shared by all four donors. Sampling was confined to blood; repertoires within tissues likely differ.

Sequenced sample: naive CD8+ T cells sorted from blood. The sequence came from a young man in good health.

In DNA, the CDR3 is TGTGCCAGCAGTGATCCGGCCGGCGACTATGGCTACACCTTC. Its protein product is CASSDPAGDYGYTF. This chain links TRBV2 with TRBJ1-2; unclear D gene. The V end was cut by 3 bases, the J end by 3 bases, with 11 bases between. This CDR3 is built from 14 residues. CDR1 is SNHLY and CDR2 is FYNNEI in the germline V gene.